This T cell receptor (beta chain) was profiled in a study of CD8+ T cells in alopecia areata. Turning to the study itself: A regimen of oral tofacitinib, 5 to 10 mg twice daily, was given to treated patients. Patients given treatment had severity scored by the percentage of scalp area affected.

Study-wide results and limits: In scalp and blood during tofacitinib, many expanded lesional clones persisted. Scalp clonality and expanded CD8+ clones among the top 100 showed significant decreases with tofacitinib.

Details on this clone: Antigen specificity is unknown.

The treatment was: oral pan-JAK inhibitor, 5-10 mg twice daily. Per the germline V gene, CDR1 is SGHTA and CDR2 is FQGNSA. This CDR3 is built from 12 residues. V shed 4 bases, J shed 9 bases, and the junction held 3 bases outside the gene matches. Investigators isolated RNA and reverse transcribed it into cDNA to act as the sequencing template. Here immunoSEQ multiplex PCR was the method, and the copy in TCRdb shows in-frame clones only, minus some. The data contain 190,000 or so clones, about 60% of them singletons. The starting material was CD8+ T cells sorted from blood, obtained at week 24, from a patient treated with tofacitinib. The rearrangement links TRBV7-2 to TRBJ2-1, with 7 bases identical to TRBD2. The sequence came from a human donor with alopecia areata. The CDR3 DNA follows: TGTGCCAGCAGCTATGAGCGGGGTGAGCAGTTCTTC. This encodes CASSYERGEQFF.